This paragraph covers one T cell receptor beta chain sequence. The data stem from a study of blood T cell repertoires in COVID-19. At the level of the study: Samples came from the United States, Italy and Spain, spanning acute and convalescent COVID-19.

Source study methods: Amplification of reference gene primers provided the estimated nucleated cell counts. The table came from immunoSEQ multiplex PCR; TCRdb's copy has only in-frame clones and leaves some out. The V and J calls and clone size are taken from that table; D and trimming were inferred from the DNA. The table shows 130,000 to 150,000 clones, with about 80% occurring only once. This TCR came from a woman aged 80 or over with acute or convalescent COVID-19. The sequenced material came from peripheral blood.

The CDR3, as DNA: TGTGCCAGCAGCCCTCAGGGTACCGATTCACCCCTCCACTTT. It encodes CASSPQGTDSPLHF. The chain uses TRBV11-2 and TRBJ1-6, with D tentatively TRBD1 (5 bases). Trimming left V 5 bases short and J 8 bases short, with 13 bases between. Germline V lookup: CDR1 SGHAT, CDR2 FQNNGV. This CDR3 has 14 residues. Full variable domain (missing parts from reference TRBV11-2 and TRBJ1-6): EAGVAQSPRYKIIEKRQSVAFWCNPISGHATLYWYQQILGQGPKLLIQFQNNGVVDDSQLPKDRFSAERLKGVDSTLKIQPAKLEDSAVYLCASSPQGTDSPLHFGNGTRLTVT.